This T cell receptor (beta chain) was captured by sequencing in a study of Ad26.COV2.S vaccination and SARS-CoV-2 variants. At the level of the study: COV1001, an Ad26.COV2.S trial, supplied this vaccine-arm donor. In the study, Ad26.COV2.S was injected intramuscularly once, or twice 56 days apart.

Assay used: immunoSEQ multiplex PCR; TCRdb lists only in-frame clones, some missing. The sample holds around 320,000 clones, about nine tenths seen once. Whole-study findings and limits: Placebo recipients and vaccine recipients were similar in non-spike TCR breadth.

The CDR3 contains 11 residues. V was shortened by 0 bases and J by 9 bases, with 6 bases between the two germline ends. Per germline, CDR1 GTSNPN and CDR2 SVGIG (reference sequence). Treatment here: approximately 18 received Ad26.COV2.S at low or high dose, single or two shots; about five received placebo; per-sample allocation not given. Sampling happened 63 days after the first vaccine or placebo injection. The donor's status was that of an adult aged 18-55 years in Boston. Note on this clone: Its antigen is unknown.

This receptor was identified in a person aged 18-65 years who received the Ad26.COV2.S COVID-19 vaccine or a placebo. This specimen was peripheral blood, taken in a trial of Ad26.COV2.S vaccine versus placebo. The J gene is TRBJ1-5, the V gene TRBV30; no reliable D call. The CDR3 DNA sequence: TGTGCCTGGAGTGTTGGTCTGCCCCAGCATTTT. It encodes CAWSVGLPQHF.